A single TCR beta chain is shown here with its context. Its antigen remains unknown. The data stem from a study of identical twins. Study-wide findings and caveats: Recombination models fit unrelated individuals' TCR alpha sharing but underestimated twins'. Zero-insertion analyses might be partly confounded by invariant T cells like MAIT and iNKT.

All donors were healthy, and all were Caucasian. Unique molecular identifiers were present on the cDNA, and a universal primer site came from template switching. TCRdb passed the 5' RACE reads through MiXCR, listing each CDR3 protein once. The sample has roughly 1.6 million distinct CDR3 sequences; around 29% are singletons. The TCR originated in a newborn girl in good health. The sequencing input was cord blood.

CDR3 sequence reads: CSTLHRARSGNTIYF. CDR3 sequence (DNA): TGCAGCACTCTCCACAGGGCGCGGTCTGGAAACACCATATATTTT. V gene TRBV20-1 combines with J gene TRBJ1-3; a possible D gene is TRBD1 (6 bases). Per germline, CDR1 DFQATT and CDR2 SNEGSKA (reference sequence). The CDR3 is 15 amino acids.